Listed below are T cell receptor beta chains from one sample, sequenced in a study of radiotherapy plus CTLA-4 blockade in lung cancer. Some clones are missing from TCRdb's copy, which holds only in-frame ones; the method was immunoSEQ multiplex PCR. Of around 77,000 clones listed, roughly 69% are singletons. Here the sequenced sample was peripheral blood, taken from a patient treated with radiotherapy plus ipilimumab. Source of these receptors: a human donor with non-small cell lung cancer whose response to radiotherapy plus ipilimumab could not be evaluated. Both conserved end residues are part of each CDR3. D genes are given only for firm matches. Some rows mark clone size as missing; the rest say once, few, many or name a class of expanded clone.

CDR3 protein,CDR3 DNA,V gene,J gene,D gene,clone size
CASSSLGLAGPEQYF,TGTGCCAGCAGTTCCTTAGGACTAGCGGGTCCCGAGCAGTACTTC,TRBV28,TRBJ2-7,TRBD2,once
CASSQAFWGEADTQYF,TGCGCCAGCAGCCAAGCCTTTTGGGGGGAAGCAGATACGCAGTATTTT,TRBV4-3,TRBJ2-3,.,once
CASSLAQGLLSSYNSPLHF,TGTGCCAGCAGTTTAGCCCAGGGACTTTTGAGCTCCTATAATTCACCCCTCCACTTT,TRBV27,TRBJ1-6,.,.
CASSPEVLPTNYGYTF,TGTGCCAGCAGCCCCGAGGTCCTTCCAACTAACTATGGCTACACCTTC,TRBV7-6,TRBJ1-2,.,.
CASSVATGNTEAFF,TGTGCCAGCAGCGTAGCTACGGGGAACACTGAAGCTTTCTTT,TRBV9,TRBJ1-1,.,.
CASSLAGRGTEAFF,TGTGCCAGCAGCTTAGCAGGGCGGGGGACTGAAGCTTTCTTT,TRBV7-9,TRBJ1-1,.,.
CASSVTDSGNTIYF,TGTGCCAGCAGTGTAACTGACTCTGGAAACACCATATATTTT,TRBV6-1,TRBJ1-3,.,once
CASRETGLGTEAFF,TGTGCCAGCAGAGAGACAGGGTTGGGCACTGAAGCTTTCTTT,TRBV27,TRBJ1-1,TRBD1,.
CASSLGLAGASKNIQYF,TGTGCCAGCAGCTTAGGACTAGCGGGGGCCTCCAAAAACATTCAGTACTTC,TRBV7-8,TRBJ2-4,TRBD2,few
CASSRDRGYGEAFF,TGTGCCAGCAGCAGAGACAGGGGGTATGGTGAAGCTTTCTTT,TRBV7-2,TRBJ1-1,TRBD1,.
CAIRGTSGGDPQNF,TGTGCCATCAGAGGGACTAGCGGGGGGGATCCCCAGAACTTC,TRBV10-3,TRBJ2-5,TRBD2,.
CASSLVARGAFF,TGTGCCAGCAGCTTAGTAGCCCGGGGAGCTTTCTTT,TRBV11-2,TRBJ1-1,.,.
CASRQGLEVQPQHF,TGTGCCAGCAGACAGGGGCTCGAGGTTCAGCCCCAGCATTTT,TRBV27,TRBJ1-5,TRBD1,.
CASSVGSAGRGNEKLFF,TGTGCCAGCAGCGTAGGGAGTGCGGGGAGAGGCAATGAAAAACTGTTTTTT,TRBV9,TRBJ1-4,.,.
CAARPRGQETQYF,TGTGCCGCACGTCCCCGAGGCCAAGAGACCCAGTACTTC,TRBV6-1,TRBJ2-5,.,.
CASSIGRASGFKNIQYF,TGTGCCAGTAGTATAGGTCGAGCTAGCGGCTTCAAAAACATTCAGTACTTC,TRBV19,TRBJ2-4,TRBD2,few
CASSRQGGGTEAFF,TGTGCCAGCAGCAGACAGGGGGGAGGCACTGAAGCTTTCTTT,TRBV7-8,TRBJ1-1,TRBD1,.
CSVDEGTGLYF,TGCAGCGTTGACGAGGGGACAGGGCTTTACTTC,TRBV29-1,TRBJ2-5,TRBD1,once
CASSLNEGSGRGYTF,TGTGCCAGCAGTTTAAACGAGGGAAGTGGAAGAGGCTACACCTTC,TRBV28,TRBJ1-2,.,.
CASSLDLPGYGDTQYF,TGTGCCAGCAGCTTAGATTTACCGGGGTACGGAGATACGCAGTATTTT,TRBV11-2,TRBJ2-3,.,.
CASSSAWSDYGYTF,TGTGCCAGCAGTTCCGCTTGGTCGGACTATGGCTACACCTTC,TRBV28,TRBJ1-2,.,.
CASKRAGGKTGELFF,TGTGCCAGCAAAAGAGCGGGGGGGAAGACCGGGGAGCTGTTTTTT,TRBV6-1,TRBJ2-2,TRBD2,.
CASSGDRADYNEQFF,TGTGCCAGCAGTGGAGACAGGGCTGACTACAATGAGCAGTTCTTC,TRBV27,TRBJ2-1,TRBD1,.
CASSQDLGAGGPREQYF,TGCGCCAGCAGCCAAGATCTTGGTGCGGGGGGGCCGCGTGAGCAGTACTTC,TRBV4-1,TRBJ2-7,TRBD2,.
CAPKQGAGGYTF,TGTGCCCCCAAGCAGGGGGCAGGTGGCTACACCTTC,TRBV2,TRBJ1-2,TRBD1,few
CARRTGGTGELFF,TGCGCCAGACGGACAGGCGGCACCGGGGAGCTGTTTTTT,TRBV10-1,TRBJ2-2,TRBD1,many
CASSLVGGLSTGELFF,TGCGCCAGCAGCTTGGTCGGGGGTCTGTCGACCGGGGAGCTGTTTTTT,TRBV5-1,TRBJ2-2,.,.
CASKRASGYNEQFF,TGTGCCAGTAAGCGCGCTAGCGGGTACAATGAGCAGTTCTTC,TRBV19,TRBJ2-1,TRBD2,.
CASSFSDTQYF,TGTGCCAGCAGTTTCTCAGATACGCAGTATTTT,TRBV27,TRBJ2-3,.,.
CASSLLPGQEAFF,TGTGCCAGCAGCTTGCTCCCGGGACAGGAAGCTTTCTTT,TRBV7-9,TRBJ1-1,TRBD1,.